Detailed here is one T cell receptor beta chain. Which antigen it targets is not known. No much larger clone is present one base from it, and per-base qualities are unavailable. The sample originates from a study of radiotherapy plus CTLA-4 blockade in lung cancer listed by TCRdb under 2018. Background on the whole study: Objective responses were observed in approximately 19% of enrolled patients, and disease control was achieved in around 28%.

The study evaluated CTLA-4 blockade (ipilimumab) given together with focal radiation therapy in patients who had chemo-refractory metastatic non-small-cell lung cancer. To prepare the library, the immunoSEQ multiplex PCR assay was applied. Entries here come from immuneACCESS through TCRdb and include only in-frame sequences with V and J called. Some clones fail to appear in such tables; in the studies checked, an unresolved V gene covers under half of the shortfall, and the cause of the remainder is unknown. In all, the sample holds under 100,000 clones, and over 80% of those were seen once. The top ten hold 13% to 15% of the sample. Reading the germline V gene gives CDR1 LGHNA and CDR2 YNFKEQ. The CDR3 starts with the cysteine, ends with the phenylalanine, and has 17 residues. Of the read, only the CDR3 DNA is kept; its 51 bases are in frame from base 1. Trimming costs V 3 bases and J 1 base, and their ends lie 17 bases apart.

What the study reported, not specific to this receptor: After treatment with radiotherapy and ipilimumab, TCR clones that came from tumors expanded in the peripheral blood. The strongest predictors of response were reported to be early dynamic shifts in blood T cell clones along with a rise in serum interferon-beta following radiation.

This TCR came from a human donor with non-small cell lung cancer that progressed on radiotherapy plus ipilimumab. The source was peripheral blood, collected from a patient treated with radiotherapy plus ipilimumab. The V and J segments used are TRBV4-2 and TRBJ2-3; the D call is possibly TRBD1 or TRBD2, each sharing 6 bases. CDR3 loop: CASSQGTGAVGTDTQYF. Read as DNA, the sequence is TGTGCCAGCAGCCAGGGGACGGGGGCTGTCGGCACAGATACGCAGTATTTT.